Listed here are 4 T cell receptor beta chains from one sample, sequenced in a study of shared clonotypes between healthy human individuals. TCRdb keeps only in-frame clones here, not all; method: immunoSEQ multiplex PCR. The sample has around 2.5 million clones; 80% to 95% are singletons. What was sequenced was naive CD4+ T cells from PBMCs. Subset given: CD45RA+ positively selected. Every receptor here comes from a man aged 18 to 29 in good health. Some clones in this sample may be carry-over from other donors' samples.

The rearrangement uses TRBV19 and TRBJ1-3; D not certain. This CDR3 has 15 amino acids. V was trimmed by 5 bases and J by 0 bases, leaving 11 bases between them. CDR1 is LNHDA and CDR2 is SQIVND in the germline V gene (reference sequence). This CDR3 is CASSDIGSSGNTIYF. The CDR3, as DNA: TGTGCCAGTAGTGATATCGGTAGCTCTGGAAACACCATATATTTT.

This sequence joins TRBV6-5 and TRBJ2-7, with TRBD2 matching over 7 bases. The germline gives CDR1 MNHEY, CDR2 SVGAGI. The CDR3 is made up of 15 amino acids. The V and J ends lost 2 bases and 5 bases, in that order; junction bases with no gene match: 9. The CDR3 reads CASSYDAGESDEQYF. The CDR3 nucleotides are TGTGCCAGCAGTTACGACGCGGGGGAGTCGGACGAGCAGTACTTC.

This clone was recorded only once. The V and J genes are TRBV30 and TRBJ1-5, with D tentatively TRBD1 (5 bases). The CDR3 runs 13 residues. Germline V CDR1 and CDR2: GTSNPN, SVGIG (reference sequence). Trimming took 4 bases from V and 7 from J, leaving 14 bases between them. The CDR3 sequence: CAWTGSRGQPQHF. The DNA of the CDR3 is TGTGCCTGGACAGGGTCACGAGGACAGCCCCAGCATTTT.

The V gene is TRBV15, the J gene TRBJ2-1; D uncertain. The CDR3 covers 12 residues. V gave up 0 bases and J gave up 7 bases, with 4 bases separating them. Per germline, CDR1 LNHNV and CDR2 YYDKDF (reference sequence). CDR3 protein: CATSREGNEQFF. The CDR3 coding sequence is TGTGCCACCAGCAGAGAAGGGAATGAGCAGTTCTTC. Variable domain in full (rest from reference TRBV15 and TRBJ2-1): DAMVIQNPRYQVTQFGKPVTLSCSQTLNHNVMYWYQQKSSQAPKLLFHYYDKDFNNEADTPDNFQSRRPNTSFCFLDIRSPGLGDTAMYLCATSREGNEQFFGPGTRLTVL.